A single sample gave rise to the 12 T cell receptor beta chains below, sequenced in a study of T cells after yellow fever vaccination. TCRdb re-analysed the 5' RACE reads in MiXCR, keeping a single row per CDR3 protein. The data contain fewer than 650,000 distinct CDR3 sequences, just over 20% of them singletons. The source material was PBMCs, sampled approximately 22 days after the first yellow fever vaccination. These receptor sequences come from a man younger than 35 who received the YFV17D yellow fever vaccine.

This chain connects TRBV4-1 to TRBJ1-1; tentative D call: TRBD1 (5 bases). Germline CDR1 MGHRA, CDR2 YSYEKL. The CDR3 extends over 15 amino acids. The V end lost 1 base, the J end lost 2 bases, and 11 bases lay between the germline ends. DNA for the CDR3: TGCGCCAGCAGCCAAGGAAAGGGACCTAACACTGAAGCTTTCTTT. Its translation: CASSQGKGPNTEAFF.

The chain couples TRBV11-2 to TRBJ1-6, with a possible D match to TRBD1 (5 bases). Germline V gene lookup returns CDR1 SGHAT and CDR2 FQNNGV. The CDR3 runs 18 residues. Trimming took 2 bases from V and 0 from J, leaving 14 bases between them. As DNA, the CDR3 is TGTGCCAGCAGCTTATCCAGGGCTAAGGGCTCCTATAATTCACCCCTCCACTTT. Its protein product is CASSLSRAKGSYNSPLHF.

The chain uses TRBV24-1 and TRBJ1-2; D not resolved. Germline loops: CDR1 KGHDR, CDR2 SFDVKD. Between the trimmed V and J ends, which lost 4 bases and 5 bases, there was a span of 10 bases. The CDR3 runs 13 residues. CDR3 nucleotides: TGTGCCACCAGTGAGCATCATGGGTATGGCTACACCTTC. Amino acid sequence: CATSEHHGYGYTF.

The CDR3 nucleotides read TGTGCCAGCAGCTTGGAAGCTCGGATGAACACTGAAGCTTTCTTT. Translated: CASSLEARMNTEAFF. The genes are TRBV5-6 and TRBJ1-1; no clear D gene. From germline, CDR1 is SGHDT and CDR2 YYEEEE. Trimming left V 0 bases short and J 0 bases short, with 9 bases between. This CDR3 is 15 amino acids long.

V and J are TRBV20-1 and TRBJ2-7; 11 bases agree with TRBD2. The CDR3 is made up of 17 amino acids. Germline-derived CDR1 and CDR2 are DFQATT and SNEGSKA (reference sequence). The V segment lost 3 bases and the J segment 0 bases; nucleotides outside the gene matches: 10. This CDR3 is CSASRGTSGESSYEQYF. The CDR3 DNA reads as TGCAGTGCTAGCCGTGGGACTAGCGGCGAAAGCTCCTACGAGCAGTACTTC.

The J gene is TRBJ1-5, the V gene TRBV6-1; D gene unclear. Trimming shortened V by 6 bases and J by 7 bases, and 13 bases separated the two germline ends. Germline values: CDR1 MNHNS, CDR2 SASEGT. This CDR3 spans 13 amino acids. The CDR3 here is CASRSGWRQPQHF. Written as DNA, the CDR3 is TGTGCCAGCAGATCAGGATGGAGGCAGCCCCAGCATTTT.

In its sample, this clonotype was seen a few times. This sequence joins TRBV5-1 and TRBJ2-7; either TRBD1 or TRBD2 may fit D (6 bases each). The CDR3 runs to 16 residues. The V gene lost 2 bases and the J gene lost 4 bases, with 19 bases spanning the gap. Germline V lookup: CDR1 SGHRS, CDR2 YFSETQ. CDR3 DNA sequence: TGCGCCAGCAGCTTTCGCGGGACAAGGAGGTTTTACGAGCAGTACTTC. This sequence encodes CASSFRGTRRFYEQYF.

The table lists this clonotype with a few counts. The V call is TRBV7-2, the J call TRBJ1-5; TRBD1 is a possible D gene (6 bases). Germline-derived CDR1 and CDR2 are SGHTA and FQGNSA. This CDR3 comprises 13 residues. V lost 3 bases and J 5 bases, leaving 8 bases between the germline ends. The CDR3 loop is CASSLGADQPQHF. The CDR3 nucleotides read TGTGCCAGCAGCTTGGGGGCTGATCAGCCCCAGCATTTT.

The chain uses TRBV5-6 and TRBJ2-7; TRBD1 matches at 7 bases. Trimming cost V 3 bases and J 5 bases; bases outside gene matches: 2. Germline values: CDR1 SGHDT, CDR2 YYEEEE. CDR3 size: 12 residues. The CDR3 region has the DNA TGTGCCAGCAGCTGGGACAGAAACGAGCAGTACTTC. Translated: CASSWDRNEQYF.

This rearrangement joins TRBV3-1 to TRBJ2-2; 10 nucleotides match TRBD2. The CDR3 has 18 residues. CDR1 is LGHDT and CDR2 is YNNKEL in the germline V gene (reference sequence). Trimming removed 1 base from V and 0 bases from J; junction bases left unmatched: 5. DNA of the CDR3: TGTGCCAGCAGCCAAGTTCTAGCGGGGGCAGCGAACACCGGGGAGCTGTTTTTT. Protein product: CASSQVLAGAANTGELFF.

This clonotype was seen more than once but under ten times. V gene TRBV20-1 combines with J gene TRBJ2-3, with 7 bases that match TRBD2. Per the germline V gene, CDR1 is DFQATT and CDR2 is SNEGSKA (reference sequence). V was pared by 0 bases and J by 5 bases, with 5 bases of the junction left unmatched. This CDR3 has 14 residues. The CDR3 protein is CSAREEGRGDTQYF. The CDR3 DNA is TGCAGTGCTAGAGAGGAAGGGAGGGGAGATACGCAGTATTTT.

This clonotype has just a few counts. The chain combines TRBV7-8 with TRBJ2-3, with D unclear. Trimming cost V 5 bases and J 5 bases, with 8 bases left between them. This CDR3 spans 12 amino acids. Per germline, CDR1 SGHVS and CDR2 FQNEAQ. Written as DNA, the CDR3 is TGTGCCAGCAGCGTGATACTAGATACGCAGTATTTT. This encodes CASSVILDTQYF.